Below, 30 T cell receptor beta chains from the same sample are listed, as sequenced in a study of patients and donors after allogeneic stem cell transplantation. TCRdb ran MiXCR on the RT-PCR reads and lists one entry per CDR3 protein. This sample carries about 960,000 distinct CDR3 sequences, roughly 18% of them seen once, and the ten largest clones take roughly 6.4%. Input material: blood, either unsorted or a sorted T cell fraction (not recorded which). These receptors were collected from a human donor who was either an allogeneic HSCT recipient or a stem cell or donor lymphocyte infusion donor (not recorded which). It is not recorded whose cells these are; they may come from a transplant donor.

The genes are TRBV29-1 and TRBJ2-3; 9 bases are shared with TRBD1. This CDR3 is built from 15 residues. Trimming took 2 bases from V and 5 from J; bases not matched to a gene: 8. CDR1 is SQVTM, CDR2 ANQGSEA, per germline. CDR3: CSVEKTDRGLDTQYF. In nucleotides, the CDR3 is TGCAGCGTTGAAAAAACGGACAGGGGTCTAGATACGCAGTATTTT.

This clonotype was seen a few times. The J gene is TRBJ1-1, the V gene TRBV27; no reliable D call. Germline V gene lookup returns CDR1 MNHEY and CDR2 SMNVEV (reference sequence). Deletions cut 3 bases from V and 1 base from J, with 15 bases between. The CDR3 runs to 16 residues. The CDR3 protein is CASSFGRAGSNTEAFF. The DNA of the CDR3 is TGTGCCAGCAGTTTCGGACGGGCGGGTTCGAACACTGAAGCTTTCTTT.

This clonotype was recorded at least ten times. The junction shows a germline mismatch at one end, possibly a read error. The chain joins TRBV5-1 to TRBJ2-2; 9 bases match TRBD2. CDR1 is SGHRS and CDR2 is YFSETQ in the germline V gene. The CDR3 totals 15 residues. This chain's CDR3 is CASSPTSGNTGELFF. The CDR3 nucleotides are TGTGCCAGCAGCCCGACTAGCGGGAACACCGGGGAGCTGTTTTTT.

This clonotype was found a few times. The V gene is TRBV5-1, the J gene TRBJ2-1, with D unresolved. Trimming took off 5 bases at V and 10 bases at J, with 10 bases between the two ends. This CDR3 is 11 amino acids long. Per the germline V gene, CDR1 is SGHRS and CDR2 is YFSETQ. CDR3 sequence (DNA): TGCGCCAGCAGTATGACAAGCGAGCAGTTCTTC. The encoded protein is CASSMTSEQFF.

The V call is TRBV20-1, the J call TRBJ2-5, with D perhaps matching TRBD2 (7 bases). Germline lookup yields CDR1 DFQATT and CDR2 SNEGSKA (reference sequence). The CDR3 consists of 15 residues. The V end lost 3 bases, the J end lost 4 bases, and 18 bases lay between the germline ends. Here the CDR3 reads CSARYPGGLGETQYF. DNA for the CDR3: TGCAGTGCTAGGTACCCCGGGGGGCTGGGAGAGACCCAGTACTTC.

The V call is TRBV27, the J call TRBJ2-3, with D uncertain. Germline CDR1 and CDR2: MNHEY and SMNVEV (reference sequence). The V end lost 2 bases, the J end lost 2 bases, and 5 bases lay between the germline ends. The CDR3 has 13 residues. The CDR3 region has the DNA TGTGCCAGCAGTTTAAGTATCACAGATACGCAGTATTTT. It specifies CASSLSITDTQYF.

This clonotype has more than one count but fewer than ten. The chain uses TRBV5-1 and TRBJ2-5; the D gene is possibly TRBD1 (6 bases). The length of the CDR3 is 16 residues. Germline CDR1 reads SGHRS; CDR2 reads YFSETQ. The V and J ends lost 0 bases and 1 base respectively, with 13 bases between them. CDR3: CASSLGTALRQETQYF. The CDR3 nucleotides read TGCGCCAGCAGCTTGGGGACAGCCCTCCGCCAAGAGACCCAGTACTTC.

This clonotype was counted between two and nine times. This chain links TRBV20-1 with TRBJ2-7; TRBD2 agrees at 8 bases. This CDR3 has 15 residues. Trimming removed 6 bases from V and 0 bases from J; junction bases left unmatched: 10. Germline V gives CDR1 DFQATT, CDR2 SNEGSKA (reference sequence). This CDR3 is CSAPPGGRPSYEQYF. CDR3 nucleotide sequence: TGCAGTGCCCCTCCGGGGGGGAGGCCCTCCTACGAGCAGTACTTC.

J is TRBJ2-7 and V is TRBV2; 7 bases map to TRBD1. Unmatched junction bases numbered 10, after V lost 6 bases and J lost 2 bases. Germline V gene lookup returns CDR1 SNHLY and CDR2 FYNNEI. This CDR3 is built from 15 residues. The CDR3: CASRGAGTVAYEQYF. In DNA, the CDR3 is TGTGCCAGCAGGGGGGCCGGGACAGTGGCCTACGAGCAGTACTTC.

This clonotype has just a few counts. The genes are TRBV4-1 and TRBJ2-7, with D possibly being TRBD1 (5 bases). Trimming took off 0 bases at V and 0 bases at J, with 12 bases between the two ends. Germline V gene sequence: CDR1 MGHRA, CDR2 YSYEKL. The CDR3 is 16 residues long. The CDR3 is CASSQDPSRVSYEQYF. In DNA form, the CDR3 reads TGCGCCAGCAGCCAAGATCCAAGCAGGGTCTCCTACGAGCAGTACTTC.

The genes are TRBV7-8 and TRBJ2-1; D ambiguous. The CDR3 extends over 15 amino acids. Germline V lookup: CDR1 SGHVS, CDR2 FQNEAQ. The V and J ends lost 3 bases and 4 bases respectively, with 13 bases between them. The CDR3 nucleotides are TGTGCCAGCAGCTTGCGGAAAAGGAGTTACAATGAGCAGTTCTTC. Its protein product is CASSLRKRSYNEQFF.

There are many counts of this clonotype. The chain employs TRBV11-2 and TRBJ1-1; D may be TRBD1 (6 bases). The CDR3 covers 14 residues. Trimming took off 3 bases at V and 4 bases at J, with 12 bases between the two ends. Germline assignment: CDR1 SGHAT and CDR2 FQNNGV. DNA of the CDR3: TGTGCCAGCAGCTTCGGCCAGGGGTCCACTGAAGCTTTCTTT. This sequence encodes CASSFGQGSTEAFF.

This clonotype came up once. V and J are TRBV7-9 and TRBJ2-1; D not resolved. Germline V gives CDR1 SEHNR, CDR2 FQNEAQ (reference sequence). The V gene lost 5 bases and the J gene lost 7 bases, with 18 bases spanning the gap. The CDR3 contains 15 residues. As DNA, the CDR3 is TGTGCCAGCAGCCGCGGACGGCTCGAAGGGAATGAGCAGTTCTTC. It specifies CASSRGRLEGNEQFF.

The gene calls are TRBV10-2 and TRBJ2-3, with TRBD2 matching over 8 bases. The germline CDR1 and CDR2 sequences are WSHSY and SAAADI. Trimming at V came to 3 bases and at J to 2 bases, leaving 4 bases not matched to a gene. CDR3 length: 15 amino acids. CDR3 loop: CASSDPGGPTDTQYF. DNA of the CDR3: TGCGCCAGCAGTGATCCGGGGGGGCCCACAGATACGCAGTATTTT.

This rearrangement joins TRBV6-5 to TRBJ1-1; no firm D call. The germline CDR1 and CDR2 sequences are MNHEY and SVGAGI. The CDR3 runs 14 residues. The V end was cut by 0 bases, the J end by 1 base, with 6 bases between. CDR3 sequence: CASSYSVSNTEAFF. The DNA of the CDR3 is TGTGCCAGCAGTTACTCGGTCTCGAACACTGAAGCTTTCTTT.

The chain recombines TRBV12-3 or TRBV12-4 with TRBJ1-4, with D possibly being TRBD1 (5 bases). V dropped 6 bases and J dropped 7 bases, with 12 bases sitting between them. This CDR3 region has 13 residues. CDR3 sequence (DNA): TGTGCCAGCAGCCCGGGGGGGACTGAAAAACTGTTTTTT. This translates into CASSPGGTEKLFF.

The CDR3 region is CASSQVIGRGGETQYF. DNA for the CDR3: TGCGCCAGCAGCCAAGTCATTGGGCGGGGCGGAGAGACCCAGTACTTC. This rearrangement joins TRBV4-3 to TRBJ2-5; maybe TRBD2 (6 bases). The CDR3 length is 16 residues. The V gene lost 1 base and the J gene lost 4 bases, with 16 bases spanning the gap. Germline-derived CDR1 and CDR2 are LGHNA and YSLEER.

CDR3 loop: CASSLRAGANEKLFF. CDR3 nucleotide sequence: TGCGCCAGCAGCTTGCGCGCAGGAGCTAATGAAAAACTGTTTTTT. The rearrangement links TRBV5-1 to TRBJ1-4; no reliable D call. V was cut by 1 base and J by 3 bases, with 10 bases left in between. Germline-derived CDR1 and CDR2 are SGHRS and YFSETQ. The CDR3 consists of 15 residues.

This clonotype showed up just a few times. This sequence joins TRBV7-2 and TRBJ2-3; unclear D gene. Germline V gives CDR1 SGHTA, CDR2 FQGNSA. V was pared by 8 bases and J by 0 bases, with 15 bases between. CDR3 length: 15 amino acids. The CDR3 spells CASWLGSSSTDTQYF. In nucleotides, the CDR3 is TGTGCCAGCTGGCTCGGATCGAGTAGCACAGATACGCAGTATTTT.

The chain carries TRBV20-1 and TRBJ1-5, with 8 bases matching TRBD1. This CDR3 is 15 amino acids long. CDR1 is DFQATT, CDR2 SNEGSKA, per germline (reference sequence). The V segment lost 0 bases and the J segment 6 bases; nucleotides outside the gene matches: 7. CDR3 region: CSARDRTGSRQPQHF. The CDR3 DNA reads TGCAGTGCTAGAGACCGGACAGGGAGTCGTCAGCCCCAGCATTTT.

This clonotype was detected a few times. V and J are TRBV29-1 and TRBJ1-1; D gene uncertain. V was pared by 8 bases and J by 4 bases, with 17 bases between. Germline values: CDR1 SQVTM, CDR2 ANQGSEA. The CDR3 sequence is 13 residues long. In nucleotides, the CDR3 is TGCAGCCCCTATGAGAGGGCGTCCACTGAAGCTTTCTTT. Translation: CSPYERASTEAFF. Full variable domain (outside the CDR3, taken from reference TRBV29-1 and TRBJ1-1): SAVISQKPSRDICQRGTSLTIQCQVDSQVTMMFWYRQQPGQSLTLIATANQGSEATYESGFVIDKFPISRPNLTFSTLTVSNMSPEDSSIYLCSPYERASTEAFFGQGTRLTVV.

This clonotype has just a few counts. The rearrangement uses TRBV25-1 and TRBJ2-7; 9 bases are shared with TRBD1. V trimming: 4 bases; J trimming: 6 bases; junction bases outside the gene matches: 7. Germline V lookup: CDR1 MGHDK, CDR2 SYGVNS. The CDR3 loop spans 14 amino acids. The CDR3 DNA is TGTGCCAGCAGTGCAGCGGACAGGGGAGCCGAGCAGTACTTC. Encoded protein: CASSAADRGAEQYF.

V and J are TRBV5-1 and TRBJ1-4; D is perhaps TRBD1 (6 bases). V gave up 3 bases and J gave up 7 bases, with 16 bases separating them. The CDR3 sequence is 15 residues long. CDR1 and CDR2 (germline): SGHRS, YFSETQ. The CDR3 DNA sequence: TGCGCCAGCAGCTCAAGCGGGGCAGGGGTTGAAAAACTGTTTTTT. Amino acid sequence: CASSSSGAGVEKLFF.

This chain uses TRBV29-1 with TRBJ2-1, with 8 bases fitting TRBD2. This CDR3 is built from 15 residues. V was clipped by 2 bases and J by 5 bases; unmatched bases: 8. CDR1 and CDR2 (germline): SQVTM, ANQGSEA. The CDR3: CSVEPLAGTHNEQFF. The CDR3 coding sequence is TGCAGCGTTGAACCCCTAGCGGGTACACACAATGAGCAGTTCTTC.

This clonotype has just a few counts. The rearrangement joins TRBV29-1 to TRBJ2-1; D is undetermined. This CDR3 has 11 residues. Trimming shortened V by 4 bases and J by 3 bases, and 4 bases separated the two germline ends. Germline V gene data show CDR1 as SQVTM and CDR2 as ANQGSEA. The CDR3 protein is CSVGDYNEQFF. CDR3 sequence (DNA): TGCAGCGTTGGGGACTACAATGAGCAGTTCTTC.

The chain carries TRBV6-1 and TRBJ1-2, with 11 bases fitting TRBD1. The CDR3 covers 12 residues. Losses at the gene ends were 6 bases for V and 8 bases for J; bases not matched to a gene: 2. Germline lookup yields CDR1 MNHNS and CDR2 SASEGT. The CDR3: CASRWTGGGYTF. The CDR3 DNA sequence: TGTGCCAGCAGATGGACAGGGGGCGGCTACACCTTC.

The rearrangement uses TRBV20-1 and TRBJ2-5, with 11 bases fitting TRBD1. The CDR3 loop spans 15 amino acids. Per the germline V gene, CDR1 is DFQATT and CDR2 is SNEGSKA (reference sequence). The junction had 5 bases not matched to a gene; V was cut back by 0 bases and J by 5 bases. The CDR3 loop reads CSAREGTGGVETQYF. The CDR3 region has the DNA TGCAGTGCTAGAGAGGGGACAGGGGGTGTGGAGACCCAGTACTTC.

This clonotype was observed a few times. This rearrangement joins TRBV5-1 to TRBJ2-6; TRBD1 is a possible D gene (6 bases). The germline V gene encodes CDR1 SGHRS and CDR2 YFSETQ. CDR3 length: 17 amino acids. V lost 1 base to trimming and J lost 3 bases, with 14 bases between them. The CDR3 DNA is TGCGCCAGCAGCTTGTTAGGGGACATGCGTGGGGCCAACGTCCTGACTTTC. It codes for CASSLLGDMRGANVLTF.

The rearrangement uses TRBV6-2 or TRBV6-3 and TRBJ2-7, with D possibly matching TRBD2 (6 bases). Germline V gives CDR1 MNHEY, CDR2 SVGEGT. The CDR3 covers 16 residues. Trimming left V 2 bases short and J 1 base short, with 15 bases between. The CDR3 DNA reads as TGTGCCAGCAGTTACGTCCCGGGAGTTGGGTCCTACGAGCAGTACTTC. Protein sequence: CASSYVPGVGSYEQYF.

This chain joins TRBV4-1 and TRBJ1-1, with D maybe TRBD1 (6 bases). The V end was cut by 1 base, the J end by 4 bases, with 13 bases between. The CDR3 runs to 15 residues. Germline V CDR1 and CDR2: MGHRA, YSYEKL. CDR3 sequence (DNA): TGCGCCAGCAGCCAAGCTCCAGGGGTGGGCACTGAAGCTTTCTTT. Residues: CASSQAPGVGTEAFF.